These 2 T cell receptor beta chains originate from one sample sequenced in a study of T cells in Graves' hyperthyroidism and ophthalmopathy. Amplified TCR beta CDR3 regions derived from RNA transcripts. The HTBI primer set was used in a first-round RT-PCR of the TCR CDR3. Using its own MiXCR run on the multiplex PCR reads, TCRdb lists one record per CDR3 protein. The sample consists of a few hundred thousand distinct CDR3 sequences, 14% to 15% of them appearing once. The source material was blood. Every receptor here comes from a woman between 25 and 40 years old with Graves' hyperthyroidism.

With regard to this clonotype: Just one base apart from a much larger clone, this may be a read error. The genes are TRBV18 and TRBJ1-3, with D perhaps matching TRBD1 (5 bases). Germline CDR1 is KGHSH and CDR2 is LQKENI. The CDR3 length is 17 residues. This CDR3 reads CVSSPPGLIISGNTIYF. In nucleotides, the CDR3 is TGTGTCAGCTCACCACCGGGACTGATAATCTCTGGAAACACCATATATTTT.

This clonotype was recorded many times. The genes are TRBV3-1 and TRBJ2-7; D call uncertain. The V gene's germline CDR1 is LGHDT and CDR2 YNNKEL (reference sequence). V was pared by 3 bases and J by 3 bases, with 6 bases between. The CDR3 is 12 residues long. CDR3 in DNA: TGTGCCAGCAGCCAGTTACACTACGAGCAGTACTTC. This gives the protein CASSQLHYEQYF.